This TCR beta chain was documented in a study of blood T cell repertoires in COVID-19. Overall study: Sources were T cells, B-cell-depleted T cells, or PBMCs; the material itself was cDNA or gDNA.

Germline lookup yields CDR1 LNHDA and CDR2 SQIVND (reference sequence). The CDR3 totals 17 residues. Trimming cost V 5 bases and J 8 bases; bases outside gene matches: 14. Assay used: immunoSEQ multiplex PCR; TCRdb lists only in-frame clones, some missing. The data contain hundreds of thousands of clones, approximately 86% of them singletons. The sequence was obtained from a woman in her forties or fifties who had recovered from COVID-19. Sequencing was done on a sample of peripheral blood. V is TRBV19 and J is TRBJ2-1, with 11 bases aligning to TRBD2. This CDR3 reads CASSSTPTSGGRDEQFF. The CDR3 DNA follows: TGTGCCAGTAGTTCGACCCCTACTAGCGGGGGCCGGGATGAGCAGTTCTTC.